This T cell receptor beta chain was recorded in a study of T cells in Graves' hyperthyroidism and ophthalmopathy. Study in general: Any treatment followed the collection of peripheral blood at initial diagnosis.

Amplification yielded TCR beta CDR3 regions, with RNA transcripts as the source. Using the HTBI primer set, a first-round RT-PCR was run on the TCR CDR3. TCRdb passed the multiplex PCR reads through MiXCR, listing each CDR3 protein once. The profile covers hundreds of thousands of distinct CDR3 sequences, with about a sixth appearing a single time and approximately 3.8% taken by the ten largest. The sequencing input was blood. The sequence came from a woman aged 25 to 39 with Graves' hyperthyroidism.

The CDR3 region is CASSQELGGYPGYGYTF. CDR3 nucleotides: TGTGCCAGCAGCCAAGAATTAGGGGGCTACCCTGGCTATGGCTACACCTTC. The rearrangement joins TRBV4-2 to TRBJ1-2, with 7 bases aligning to TRBD1. Losses at the gene ends were 0 bases for V and 4 bases for J; bases not matched to a gene: 11. From germline, CDR1 is LGHNA and CDR2 YNFKEQ. CDR3 length equals 17 residues.